The 25 T cell receptor beta chains in this list originate from one sample, sequenced in a study of T cell responses to AZD1222 COVID-19 vaccine. Data came from immunoSEQ multiplex PCR; TCRdb stores just in-frame clones and leaves some out. The sample has 150,000 or so clones, less than 95% seen once; the top ten hold approximately 4.4%. The sequencing used peripheral blood, collected on day 0 of AZD1222 vaccination. Receptor source: an adult in good health.

V and J are TRBV6-6 and TRBJ1-3; no definite D call. This CDR3 spans 15 amino acids. V was clipped by 2 bases and J by 0 bases, with 8 bases between them. The V gene's germline CDR1 is MNHNY and CDR2 SVGAGI (reference sequence). CDR3 nucleotides: TGTGCCAGCAGTTACGAGCCCTTCTCTGGAAACACCATATATTTT. This gives the protein CASSYEPFSGNTIYF.

The genes are TRBV18 and TRBJ2-1; TRBD1 is a possible D gene (6 bases). Germline CDR1 KGHSH, CDR2 LQKENI. V lost 3 bases and J lost 6, with 18 bases in between. CDR3 size: 16 residues. CDR3: CASSPYTVRGSNEQFF. The CDR3 coding sequence is TGTGCCAGCTCACCTTACACGGTAAGGGGGTCCAATGAGCAGTTCTTC.

The rearrangement links TRBV18 to TRBJ2-1; D uncertain. Per the germline V gene, CDR1 is KGHSH and CDR2 is LQKENI. V dropped 0 bases and J dropped 7 bases, with 7 bases sitting between them. This CDR3 is 13 amino acids long. CDR3 bases: TGTGCCAGCTCACCACCGGAGAAAAATGAGCAGTTCTTC. This translates into CASSPPEKNEQFF.

This clone was counted a few times. The chain links TRBV7-2 to TRBJ1-5; D call uncertain. Germline-derived CDR1 and CDR2 are SGHTA and FQGNSA. CDR3 length: 14 amino acids. The germline V and J ends were trimmed by 5 bases and 7 bases, with 15 bases remaining between them. CDR3 sequence (DNA): TGTGCCAGCAGCCCGCTCTCCCTGGAGCAGCCCCAGCATTTT. Translation gives CASSPLSLEQPQHF.

The count of this clone is one. J is TRBJ1-2 and V is TRBV24-1; D call uncertain. The CDR3 totals 14 residues. Between the trimmed V and J ends, which lost 4 bases and 7 bases, there was a span of 15 bases. CDR1 and CDR2 from the germline V gene are KGHDR and SFDVKD. CDR3 nucleotide sequence: TGTGCCACCAGTGACCCAGGTGGGAATGGTGGCTACACCTTC. The encoded protein is CATSDPGGNGGYTF.

This sequence joins TRBV7-9 and TRBJ1-1; 8 bases map to TRBD1. Looked up from germline, CDR1 is SEHNR and CDR2 is FQNEAQ (reference sequence). This CDR3 is 15 amino acids long. V was clipped by 9 bases and J by 4 bases; unmatched bases: 13. CDR3 region: CASVQPGGAFTEAFF. CDR3 DNA sequence: TGTGCCAGTGTCCAACCAGGGGGCGCGTTCACTGAAGCTTTCTTT.

The J gene is TRBJ2-1, the V gene TRBV28, with no clear D. This CDR3 is built from 11 residues. Germline CDR1 and CDR2: MDHEN and SYDVKM. V was trimmed by 6 bases and J by 5 bases, leaving 5 bases between them. As DNA, the CDR3 is TGTGCCAGCAGGGCAAACAATGAGCAGTTCTTC. Protein sequence: CASRANNEQFF.

This sequence joins TRBV6-6 and TRBJ1-4; D unclear. The CDR3 runs to 10 residues. Germline lookup yields CDR1 MNHNY and CDR2 SVGAGI (reference sequence). V was pared by 8 bases and J by 8 bases, with 6 bases between. The DNA for the CDR3 is TGTGCCAGCTTTCGGGAAAAACTGTTTTTT. It is translated as CASFREKLFF.

This clone was detected once. The chain links TRBV5-1 to TRBJ1-1; 7 positions agree with TRBD1. J gave up 5 bases and V 4 bases, and 11 bases lay outside the gene matches. This CDR3 is 15 amino acids long. CDR1 is SGHRS, CDR2 YFSETQ, per germline. The CDR3 sequence is CASSGLTGLMTEAFF. CDR3 DNA sequence: TGCGCCAGCAGCGGACTGACAGGGTTGATGACTGAAGCTTTCTTT. The variable domain in full, with the rest retrieved from reference TRBV5-1 and TRBJ1-1, is KAGVTQTPRYLIKTRGQQVTLSCSPISGHRSVSWYQQTPGQGLQFLFEYFSETQRNKGNFPGRFSGRQFSNSRSEMNVSTLELGDSALYLCASSGLTGLMTEAFFGQGTRLTVV.

In DNA form, the CDR3 reads TGTGCCAGCAGCCAAGATCGAGGCTACGAGCAGTACTTC. It specifies CASSQDRGYEQYF. The rearrangement uses TRBV14 and TRBJ2-7; D gene uncertain. V gave up 0 bases and J gave up 3 bases, with 6 bases separating them. Germline V gene lookup returns CDR1 SGHDN and CDR2 FVKESK. There are 13 residues in the CDR3.

Concerning this clone itself: A read error may account for a junction end that differs from germline. The chain uses TRBV6-2 or TRBV6-3 and TRBJ2-1; D is undetermined. The CDR3 contains 13 residues. Per the germline V gene, CDR1 is MNHEY and CDR2 is SVGEGT. CDR3 region: CASSYEPLNGQFF. The DNA of the CDR3 is TGTGCCAGCAGTTACGAGCCTCTAAATGGGCAGTTCTTC.

The V call is TRBV2, the J call TRBJ1-1, with 7 bases aligning to TRBD1. Trimming took 6 bases from V and 4 from J; bases not matched to a gene: 5. The CDR3 runs to 13 residues. Per the germline V gene, CDR1 is SNHLY and CDR2 is FYNNEI. CDR3 protein: CASRVQGFTEAFF. Written as DNA, the CDR3 is TGTGCCAGCAGGGTACAGGGGTTCACTGAAGCTTTCTTT. The full variable domain, rest sourced from reference TRBV2 and TRBJ1-1, is EPEVTQTPSHQVTQMGQEVILRCVPISNHLYFYWYRQILGQKVEFLVSFYNNEISEKSEIFDDQFSVERPDGSNFTLKIRSTKLEDSAMYFCASRVQGFTEAFFGQGTRLTVV.

This chain uses TRBV5-5 with TRBJ1-1; 7 bases are shared with TRBD1. CDR3 length equals 14 residues. CDR1 and CDR2 (germline): SGHKS, YYEKEE (reference sequence). J gave up 0 bases and V 3 bases, and 2 bases lay outside the gene matches. The chain's CDR3 is CASSWTGMNTEAFF. In DNA form, the CDR3 reads TGTGCCAGCAGCTGGACAGGTATGAACACTGAAGCTTTCTTT.

The gene calls are TRBV10-1 and TRBJ2-3; 9 nucleotides match TRBD2. The germline gives CDR1 WNHNN, CDR2 SYGVQD (reference sequence). The CDR3 spans 16 residues. The ends lost 2 bases at V and 3 bases at J; junction bases unmatched: 6. The CDR3 loop is CASSEGLAGVTDTQYF. CDR3 DNA: TGCGCCAGCAGTGAGGGGTTAGCGGGAGTTACAGATACGCAGTATTTT.

This chain connects TRBV28 to TRBJ2-1, with 7 positions matching TRBD2. This CDR3 region has 14 residues. Germline CDR1 reads MDHEN; CDR2 reads SYDVKM. V trimming: 7 bases; J trimming: 10 bases; junction bases outside the gene matches: 13. CDR3 protein: CASTPPSSGHEQFF. The CDR3 region has the DNA TGTGCCAGCACCCCCCCCTCTAGCGGTCACGAGCAGTTCTTC.

The V and J genes are TRBV28 and TRBJ2-2, with D perhaps being TRBD1 or TRBD2 (5 bases each). V lost 3 bases and J 5 bases, leaving 22 bases between the germline ends. There are 18 residues in the CDR3. Germline CDR1 and CDR2: MDHEN and SYDVKM. Here the CDR3 DNA reads TGTGCCAGCAGTTTCTCTTCCCGCGGGCAGGGATTTACCGGGGAGCTGTTTTTT. Its translation is CASSFSSRGQGFTGELFF.

V is TRBV3-1 (or the pseudogene TRBV3-2) and J is TRBJ2-7; 10 bases map to TRBD2. Trimming removed 6 bases from V and 0 bases from J; junction bases left unmatched: 2. Germline V gene data show CDR1 as LGHDT and CDR2 as YNNKEL (reference sequence). The CDR3 contains 14 residues. CDR3 nucleotide sequence: TGTGCCAGCAGAACTAGCGGGGACTCCTACGAGCAGTACTTC. It translates to CASRTSGDSYEQYF.

In its sample, this clone was seen once. This chain joins TRBV5-1 and TRBJ2-3, with TRBD2 identical over 11 bases. This CDR3 has 14 residues. V was clipped by 3 bases and J by 9 bases; unmatched bases: 6. From germline, CDR1 is SGHRS and CDR2 YFSETQ. The DNA of the CDR3 is TGCGCCAGCAGCTATGGGACTAGCGGTGAAACGCAGTATTTT. Protein sequence: CASSYGTSGETQYF. Full variable domain (missing parts from reference TRBV5-1 and TRBJ2-3): KAGVTQTPRYLIKTRGQQVTLSCSPISGHRSVSWYQQTPGQGLQFLFEYFSETQRNKGNFPGRFSGRQFSNSRSEMNVSTLELGDSALYLCASSYGTSGETQYFGPGTRLTVL.

The chain couples TRBV7-2 to TRBJ1-4, with TRBD1 as a possible D gene (5 bases). Between the trimmed V and J ends, which lost 4 bases and 8 bases, there was a span of 17 bases. In germline, CDR1 is SGHTA, CDR2 FQGNSA. The CDR3 loop spans 15 amino acids. CDR3 sequence: CASSSLRGLGEKLFF. CDR3 in DNA: TGTGCCAGCAGCTCTCTACGGGGGTTGGGGGAAAAACTGTTTTTT.

This chain links TRBV12-5 with TRBJ2-1, with TRBD2 matching over 11 bases. The germline V gene has CDR1 LGHNT and CDR2 FRNRAP. The CDR3 is 17 residues long. The V gene end was trimmed by 1 base and the J gene end by 3 bases; junction bases not matched to a gene: 5. CDR3 region: CASGLAWGTSGYNEQFF. The CDR3 region has the DNA TGTGCTAGTGGTTTGGCCTGGGGGACTAGCGGCTACAATGAGCAGTTCTTC.

The V call is TRBV7-9, the J call TRBJ1-5; 8 bases map to TRBD1. V trimming: 5 bases; J trimming: 5 bases; junction bases outside the gene matches: 2. The CDR3 loop spans 13 amino acids. Germline V gene data show CDR1 as SEHNR and CDR2 as FQNEAQ (reference sequence). The CDR3 DNA follows: TGTGCCAGCAGCCCGACAGGGGATCAGCCCCAGCATTTT. It is translated as CASSPTGDQPQHF.

This CDR3 reads CASSRASFYGYTF. DNA of the CDR3: TGTGCCAGTAGTAGAGCATCTTTCTATGGCTACACCTTC. The gene calls are TRBV19 and TRBJ1-2; no firm D call. CDR3 length: 13 residues. Germline CDR1 and CDR2: LNHDA and SQIVND (reference sequence). V was pared by 4 bases and J by 4 bases, with 10 bases between.

The rearrangement joins TRBV28 to TRBJ2-7; D is undetermined. Looked up from germline, CDR1 is MDHEN and CDR2 is SYDVKM. The V gene lost 1 base and the J gene lost 3 bases, with 4 bases spanning the gap. This CDR3 has 12 residues. The CDR3 loop reads CASSLSIYEQYF. The CDR3 nucleotides are TGTGCCAGCAGTTTATCAATCTACGAGCAGTACTTC.

The chain uses TRBV28 and TRBJ2-7, with 7 nucleotides matching TRBD2. This CDR3 spans 17 amino acids. Unmatched junction bases numbered 14, after V lost 1 base and J lost 5 bases. The germline CDR1 and CDR2 sequences are MDHEN and SYDVKM. CDR3 DNA: TGTGCCAGCAGTTTATTAGGCCGGGGGGTAGTCGGAGACGAGCAGTACTTC. Translation: CASSLLGRGVVGDEQYF.

The chain couples TRBV7-3 to TRBJ1-3; D gene unclear. The CDR3 runs 14 residues. Trimming cost V 2 bases and J 1 base, with 6 bases left between them. Per the germline V gene, CDR1 is SGHTA and CDR2 is FQGTGA. The CDR3 coding sequence is TGTGCCAGCAGCTTAGGGGTTTCTGGAAACACCATATATTTT. This gives the protein CASSLGVSGNTIYF.